These T cell receptor beta chains were read from a single sample in a study of blood T cells in healthy people across ages. TCRdb independently ran MiXCR on the 5' RACE reads; one entry per CDR3 protein. The data show over 1.5 million distinct CDR3 sequences, approximately 50% seen once. The sample comprised blood. These receptors were taken from a woman aged 40 to 50 in good health. Each CDR3 is given with its conserved first and last residue. Fields, in order: CDR3 protein, V gene, clone size, J gene. Some rows have no size entry. The others give once, few or many, or a class for an expanded clone.

cdr3_aa: CASSSTGQGRTDTQYF
v_call: TRBV12-3/TRBV12-4
clone_size: NA
j_call: TRBJ2-3

cdr3_aa: CASSLEWNQETQYF
v_call: TRBV5-5
clone_size: NA
j_call: TRBJ2-5

cdr3_aa: CASSQAGSGRETQYF
v_call: TRBV3-1
clone_size: NA
j_call: TRBJ2-5

cdr3_aa: CASSQTGDHDYGYTF
v_call: TRBV12-3/TRBV12-4
clone_size: NA
j_call: TRBJ1-2

cdr3_aa: CASSLAWPSEQYF
v_call: TRBV7-2
clone_size: few
j_call: TRBJ2-7

cdr3_aa: CSASYQGPQYF
v_call: TRBV20-1
clone_size: few
j_call: TRBJ2-5

cdr3_aa: CASSQPGQVLSSDYGYTF
v_call: TRBV4-1
clone_size: few
j_call: TRBJ1-2

cdr3_aa: CSVPTDRGRGMDGYTF
v_call: TRBV29-1
clone_size: few
j_call: TRBJ1-2

cdr3_aa: CASSQAGGHGETQYF
v_call: TRBV4-1
clone_size: NA
j_call: TRBJ2-5

cdr3_aa: CASSLGGYSPLHF
v_call: TRBV5-1
clone_size: few
j_call: TRBJ1-6

cdr3_aa: CASTLSGGLVNEQFF
v_call: TRBV5-1
clone_size: NA
j_call: TRBJ2-1

cdr3_aa: CSVGRGAGGGYTF
v_call: TRBV29-1
clone_size: NA
j_call: TRBJ1-2

cdr3_aa: CASSSLSLTYNEQFF
v_call: TRBV11-3
clone_size: NA
j_call: TRBJ2-1

cdr3_aa: CASSVVNEQYF
v_call: TRBV6-1
clone_size: few
j_call: TRBJ2-7

cdr3_aa: CASSADLEETQYF
v_call: TRBV9
clone_size: once
j_call: NA

cdr3_aa: CASSPQARETQYF
v_call: TRBV18
clone_size: few
j_call: TRBJ2-5

cdr3_aa: CASSSLDRYNPEQYF
v_call: TRBV12-3/TRBV12-4
clone_size: few
j_call: NA

cdr3_aa: CASRGTGGRYGYTF
v_call: TRBV10-2
clone_size: NA
j_call: TRBJ1-2

cdr3_aa: CSVGMETQYF
v_call: TRBV29-1
clone_size: NA
j_call: TRBJ2-5

cdr3_aa: CASIGWGGSTDTQYF
v_call: TRBV28
clone_size: few
j_call: TRBJ2-3

cdr3_aa: CASWQIYNEQFF
v_call: TRBV27
clone_size: NA
j_call: TRBJ2-1

cdr3_aa: CSAQAGRAGETQYF
v_call: TRBV20-1
clone_size: few
j_call: TRBJ2-5

cdr3_aa: CSARRQGQSYEQYF
v_call: TRBV20-1
clone_size: NA
j_call: TRBJ2-7

cdr3_aa: CASSWGGANYGYTF
v_call: TRBV5-6
clone_size: NA
j_call: TRBJ1-2

cdr3_aa: CASSFIPNFEETQYF
v_call: TRBV7-2
clone_size: NA
j_call: TRBJ2-5

cdr3_aa: CANSLGAGPRETQYF
v_call: TRBV5-1
clone_size: NA
j_call: TRBJ2-5

cdr3_aa: CSVVQGANYGYTF
v_call: TRBV29-1
clone_size: few
j_call: TRBJ1-2

cdr3_aa: CASSGLAGLGDTQYF
v_call: TRBV12-3/TRBV12-4
clone_size: NA
j_call: TRBJ2-3

cdr3_aa: CASSQAGVTFNEQFF
v_call: TRBV14
clone_size: NA
j_call: TRBJ2-1

cdr3_aa: CAISERQGGNYGYTF
v_call: TRBV10-3
clone_size: once
j_call: TRBJ1-2

cdr3_aa: CASSLGFGDQPQHF
v_call: TRBV5-1
clone_size: few
j_call: TRBJ1-5

cdr3_aa: CASRQGGGDQPQHF
v_call: TRBV6-5
clone_size: NA
j_call: TRBJ1-5

cdr3_aa: CSVEGERGVGNEQFF
v_call: TRBV29-1
clone_size: many
j_call: TRBJ2-1

cdr3_aa: CASSFYSTRGLTDTQYF
v_call: TRBV27
clone_size: few
j_call: TRBJ2-3

cdr3_aa: CASSLAGYGDGYTF
v_call: TRBV5-1
clone_size: NA
j_call: TRBJ1-2

cdr3_aa: CASSEEGAAVYEQYF
v_call: TRBV6-1
clone_size: NA
j_call: TRBJ2-7

cdr3_aa: CATSRDSGVQQETQYF
v_call: TRBV15
clone_size: NA
j_call: TRBJ2-5

cdr3_aa: CASSGAGDWETQYF
v_call: TRBV3-1
clone_size: NA
j_call: TRBJ2-5

cdr3_aa: CSVPPGLAATDTQYF
v_call: TRBV20-1
clone_size: NA
j_call: TRBJ2-3

cdr3_aa: CASSPTGVGRGYGYTF
v_call: TRBV14
clone_size: NA
j_call: TRBJ1-2

cdr3_aa: CASSLSSGGNNQPQHF
v_call: TRBV7-2
clone_size: NA
j_call: TRBJ1-5

cdr3_aa: CATSRGAGSSYEQYF
v_call: TRBV15
clone_size: NA
j_call: TRBJ2-7

cdr3_aa: CSVEDGGEKLFF
v_call: TRBV29-1
clone_size: once
j_call: TRBJ1-4

cdr3_aa: CASSFGPVNYGYTF
v_call: TRBV7-2
clone_size: few
j_call: TRBJ1-2

cdr3_aa: CASSGRTAQFF
v_call: TRBV5-1
clone_size: NA
j_call: TRBJ2-1

cdr3_aa: CASSPQSRDRNYGYTF
v_call: TRBV6-5
clone_size: few
j_call: TRBJ1-2

cdr3_aa: CASSQARGDYGYTF
v_call: TRBV4-3
clone_size: few
j_call: TRBJ1-2

cdr3_aa: CSARVLAGAKETQYF
v_call: TRBV20-1
clone_size: many
j_call: TRBJ2-5